These T cell receptor beta chains were read from a single sample in a study of HIV-infected children after antiretroviral therapy interruption. Using its own MiXCR run on the 3' RACE reads, TCRdb lists one record per CDR3 protein. The data show some 38,000 distinct CDR3 sequences, over 6.5% seen once. The sequencing used CD45RA+ CD4+ T cells from PBMCs, pooled from several time points, collected from a donor given antiretroviral therapy, either interrupted or continuous. These receptors were obtained from a pool of human donors with HIV. Both conserved end residues are part of each CDR3. The D gene is left open where the match is weak. The size of a clone is reported for some rows only, either as once, few or many, or as a class for expanded clones.

j_call v_call d_call clone_size cdr3_aa cdr3_nt
TRBJ2-1 TRBV11-2 NA few CASSLRSVSYNEQFF TGTGCCAGCAGCTTGCGCAGCGTCTCCTACAATGAGCAGTTCTTC
TRBJ1-2 TRBV2 NA many CASSEQSGYTF TGTGCCAGCAGTGAACAATCCGGCTACACCTTC
TRBJ2-3 TRBV24-1 TRBD2 many CATSDFPSGSADTQYF TGTGCCACCAGTGATTTCCCTAGCGGGAGTGCAGATACGCAGTATTTT
TRBJ2-2 TRBV20-1 NA many CSAKRSALDGELFF TGCAGTGCAAAGAGGTCGGCCCTCGACGGGGAGCTGTTTTTT
TRBJ2-7 TRBV7-9 TRBD1 many CASSSRPGQGSYEQYF TGTGCCAGCAGCTCCAGACCGGGACAGGGCTCCTACGAGCAGTACTTC
TRBJ1-5 TRBV12-3/TRBV12-4 TRBD1 many CASSPGDRVEQPQHF TGTGCCAGCAGCCCGGGGGACAGGGTGGAACAGCCCCAGCATTTT
TRBJ2-4 TRBV12-3/TRBV12-4 NA many CASSLWGSQNTLYF TGTGCAAGCAGCCTCTGGGGGAGTCAAAACACCTTGTACTTT
TRBJ2-6 TRBV20-1 NA many CSAWDSGVRLPGANVLTF TGCAGTGCCTGGGATTCCGGGGTTCGCCTTCCTGGGGCCAACGTCCTGACTTTC
TRBJ2-3 TRBV7-2 NA many CASSSGLSTDTQYF TGTGCCAGCAGCTCTGGGTTGAGCACAGATACGCAGTATTTT
TRBJ2-1 TRBV6-5 TRBD1 medium-sized CASRDRGAEQFF TGTGCCAGCAGGGACAGGGGTGCTGAGCAGTTCTTC
TRBJ1-2 TRBV20-1 NA NA CSASNRQRNGYTF TGCAGTGCTAGTAACAGGCAACGGAATGGCTACACCTTC
TRBJ2-5 TRBV10-1 TRBD2 NA CASSESKSGQRGGETQYF TGCGCCAGCAGTGAGTCAAAATCAGGGCAGCGGGGTGGCGAGACCCAGTACTTC
TRBJ1-1 TRBV4-1 NA few CASSPPGVMGNEAFF TGCGCCAGCAGCCCCCCGGGGGTTATGGGGAATGAAGCTTTCTTT
TRBJ2-2 TRBV6-4 TRBD1 NA CASRRTGVVTGELFF TGTGCCAGCAGAAGAACAGGGGTCGTCACCGGGGAGCTGTTTTTT
TRBJ1-5 TRBV28 NA many CASSPIVRPSNQPQHF TGTGCCAGCAGCCCCATTGTCAGACCTAGCAATCAGCCCCAGCATTTT
TRBJ1-2 TRBV20-1 NA NA CSARDWGRQVVAF TGCAGTGCTAGAGATTGGGGTCGGCAGGTCGTCGCCTTC
TRBJ2-1 TRBV19 TRBD2 NA CASSISRGDEQFF TGTGCCAGTAGTATTTCCCGGGGGGATGAGCAGTTCTTC